These 23 T cell receptor beta chains came from one sample sequenced in a study of blood T cell repertoires in COVID-19. This table comes from immunoSEQ multiplex PCR, and its TCRdb copy is limited to in-frame clones, with some not included. The table records roughly 390,000 clones, 85% of them present only once. Sample: peripheral blood. The receptor set was obtained from a woman aged 18-30 years with acute or convalescent COVID-19.

V usage is TRBV5-1 and J usage is TRBJ1-2; 7 positions agree with TRBD1. The CDR3 has 13 residues. The ends lost 1 base at V and 7 bases at J; junction bases unmatched: 4. Germline lookup yields CDR1 SGHRS and CDR2 YFSETQ. CDR3 nucleotide sequence: TGCGCCAGCAGCTTGTCACGACAGGGTGGCTACACCTTC. Residues: CASSLSRQGGYTF.

This sequence joins TRBV10-3 and TRBJ2-7; possibly TRBD2 for D (6 bases). Trimming removed 2 bases at V and 1 base at J, with 18 bases between. The germline CDR1 and CDR2 sequences are ENHRY and SYGVKD. The CDR3 loop spans 17 amino acids. The CDR3 protein is CAISETPGTDYSYEQYF. For the CDR3, the DNA is TGTGCCATCAGTGAGACCCCCGGGACTGATTATTCCTACGAGCAGTACTTC.

The gene calls are TRBV6-5 and TRBJ1-2, with D possibly TRBD1 on 6 matching bases. Trimming shortened V by 2 bases and J by 6 bases, and 10 bases separated the two germline ends. The CDR3 extends over 13 amino acids. Germline loops: CDR1 MNHEY, CDR2 SVGAGI. The CDR3 loop is CASSYGQLDGYTF. The CDR3 DNA follows: TGTGCCAGCAGTTACGGACAGTTGGATGGCTACACCTTC.

This chain links TRBV19 with TRBJ1-2, with D perhaps matching TRBD1 (6 bases). This CDR3 has 12 residues. V lost 8 bases, J lost 4 bases, and 11 bases lay in between. Germline assignment: CDR1 LNHDA and CDR2 SQIVND (reference sequence). CDR3 region: CASGTGIYGYTF. In nucleotides, the CDR3 is TGTGCCAGTGGCACAGGGATCTATGGCTACACCTTC.

The V gene is TRBV7-2, the J gene TRBJ2-7; a possible D gene is TRBD2 (6 bases). CDR1 and CDR2 (germline): SGHTA, FQGNSA. The CDR3 loop spans 14 amino acids. Trimming left V 1 base short and J 6 bases short, with 13 bases between. CDR3 in amino acids: CASSLGARGIEQYF. The CDR3 bases are TGTGCCAGCAGCTTAGGCGCCCGGGGGATCGAGCAGTACTTC.

The chain recombines TRBV25-1 with TRBJ1-4, with 9 nucleotides matching TRBD1. Looked up from germline, CDR1 is MGHDK and CDR2 is SYGVNS. V lost 4 bases, J lost 3 bases, and 12 bases stayed unmatched. The CDR3 sequence is 18 residues long. The CDR3 bases are TGTGCCAGCAGTGTCGGACAGGGGAGGTTTAGGGCTAATGAAAAACTGTTTTTT. Translating it yields CASSVGQGRFRANEKLFF. Complete variable domain (other parts from reference TRBV25-1 and TRBJ1-4): EADIYQTPRYLVIGTGKKITLECSQTMGHDKMYWYQQDPGMELHLIHYSYGVNSTEKGDLSSESTVSRIRTEHFPLTLESARPSHTSQYLCASSVGQGRFRANEKLFFGSGTQLSVL.

CDR3 amino acids: CASRDGLAGPNEQFF. The CDR3 DNA is TGTGCCAGCAGGGACGGACTAGCGGGACCCAATGAGCAGTTCTTC. The chain combines TRBV7-8 with TRBJ2-1; 12 bases match TRBD2. V shed 6 bases, J shed 6 bases, and the junction held 6 bases outside the gene matches. Germline CDR1 SGHVS, CDR2 FQNEAQ. This CDR3 region has 15 residues.

The chain couples TRBV24-1 to TRBJ1-5; TRBD1 is a possible D gene (5 bases). The V and J ends lost 3 bases and 5 bases respectively, with 10 bases between them. From germline, CDR1 is KGHDR and CDR2 SFDVKD. This CDR3 region has 14 residues. This chain's CDR3 is CATSDDTGDQPQHF. As DNA, the CDR3 is TGTGCCACCAGTGATGACACAGGTGATCAGCCCCAGCATTTT.

The chain links TRBV5-1 to TRBJ1-4; 8 positions match TRBD1. In germline, CDR1 is SGHRS, CDR2 YFSETQ. J was trimmed by 4 bases and V by 4 bases; bases with no gene match: 6. This CDR3 comprises 15 residues. The CDR3 sequence is CASSRPDRDNEKLFF. CDR3 coding DNA: TGCGCCAGCAGCCGGCCGGACAGGGATAATGAAAAACTGTTTTTT.

V gene TRBV27 combines with J gene TRBJ2-3, with 7 positions matching TRBD1. Germline V gives CDR1 MNHEY, CDR2 SMNVEV (reference sequence). This CDR3 region has 15 residues. V dropped 5 bases and J dropped 4; count of bases not matched to a gene: 9. The CDR3 DNA reads TGTGCCAGCAGTCCCACGGACAGGTCAGCAGATACGCAGTATTTT. It encodes CASSPTDRSADTQYF.

The V call is TRBV6-5, the J call TRBJ2-5; D remains unclear. Germline lookup yields CDR1 MNHEY and CDR2 SVGAGI. Trimming took off 4 bases at V and 2 bases at J, with 14 bases between the two ends. This CDR3 spans 15 amino acids. The CDR3 nucleotides are TGTGCCAGCAGTTCAAAAAGTACTCTGCAAGAGACCCAGTACTTC. Translated, it gives CASSSKSTLQETQYF.

The CDR3 sequence is CASSITGEGDSNEKLFF. DNA of the CDR3: TGTGCCAGCAGCATTACGGGGGAAGGGGACAGTAATGAAAAACTGTTTTTT. This chain connects TRBV21-1 to TRBJ1-4; TRBD1, the D gene given by the table, was not confirmed from the DNA. TRBV21-1 is marked as a pseudogene. The CDR3 runs 17 residues.

The rearrangement joins TRBV5-1 to TRBJ2-1; D might be TRBD2 (6 bases). CDR3 length: 15 amino acids. Trimming shortened V by 2 bases and J by 4 bases, and 13 bases separated the two germline ends. Germline values: CDR1 SGHRS, CDR2 YFSETQ. CDR3 nucleotides: TGCGCCAGCAGCTTCCAAGGAGGGGATTACAATGAGCAGTTCTTC. This encodes CASSFQGGDYNEQFF.

J is TRBJ1-5 and V is TRBV24-1; 7 nucleotides match TRBD1. CDR3 size: 14 residues. Germline V gene sequence: CDR1 KGHDR, CDR2 SFDVKD. The J segment lost 3 bases and the V segment lost 6 bases, leaving 4 bases of the junction unmatched. DNA for the CDR3: TGTGCCACCAGTCCCGGGACAGACAATCAGCCCCAGCATTTT. Its protein is CATSPGTDNQPQHF.

This CDR3 is CASSLFGADTQYF. The CDR3 bases are TGTGCCAGTAGCCTTTTCGGGGCAGATACGCAGTATTTT. The chain combines TRBV19 with TRBJ2-3; tentative D call: TRBD2 (5 bases). Trimming took 6 bases from V and 4 from J, leaving 11 bases between them. The CDR3 has 13 amino acids. Germline V gene sequence: CDR1 LNHDA, CDR2 SQIVND (reference sequence).

This chain uses TRBV7-9 with TRBJ1-1; D is perhaps TRBD1 (5 bases). With 2 bases removed from V and 1 base from J, the gap between germline ends came to 14 bases. The CDR3 is 16 residues long. Germline V gene lookup returns CDR1 SEHNR and CDR2 FQNEAQ (reference sequence). The DNA of the CDR3 is TGTGCCAGCAGCTTATCGGGCGGACACCCGAACACTGAAGCTTTCTTT. This encodes CASSLSGGHPNTEAFF.

The chain joins TRBV7-3 to TRBJ2-3; TRBD2 aligns across 11 bases. This CDR3 is built from 15 residues. CDR1 and CDR2 from the germline V gene are SGHTA and FQGTGA. After removal of 5 bases from V and 1 base from J, the junction contained 2 bases not matched to a gene. CDR3 bases: TGTGCCAGCAGCCTGGGACTAGCGGGCACAGATACGCAGTATTTT. Its translation is CASSLGLAGTDTQYF.

The V call is TRBV6-1, the J call TRBJ1-5; D perhaps matches TRBD1 (6 bases). The germline V and J ends were trimmed by 1 base and 7 bases, with 11 bases remaining between them. The length of the CDR3 is 14 residues. Looked up from germline, CDR1 is MNHNS and CDR2 is SASEGT. The CDR3 DNA reads as TGTGCCAGCAGTGAAGATGTGCAGGGGCAGCCCCAGCATTTT. Amino acid sequence: CASSEDVQGQPQHF.

This chain joins TRBV27 and TRBJ2-1; D not resolved. V dropped 0 bases and J dropped 10 bases, with 10 bases sitting between them. The CDR3 consists of 13 residues. Germline V gene data show CDR1 as MNHEY and CDR2 as SMNVEV (reference sequence). In DNA form, the CDR3 reads TGTGCCAGCAGTTTATCGGGCGTCCGAGAGCAGTTCTTC. Translating gives CASSLSGVREQFF.

The rearrangement joins TRBV24-1 to TRBJ1-2; the D gene is possibly TRBD1 (5 bases). This CDR3 has 14 amino acids. The germline gives CDR1 KGHDR, CDR2 SFDVKD. V gave up 3 bases and J gave up 4 bases, with 11 bases separating them. For the CDR3, the DNA is TGTGCCACCAGTGATCAAGGACACCTCTATGGCTACACCTTC. This gives the protein CATSDQGHLYGYTF.

CDR3: CASGSKNTGELFF. The CDR3, as DNA: TGTGCCAGCGGGAGTAAAAACACCGGGGAGCTGTTTTTT. This rearrangement joins TRBV7-3 to TRBJ2-2, with D possibly matching TRBD2 (5 bases). The germline CDR1 and CDR2 sequences are SGHTA and FQGTGA. This CDR3 comprises 13 residues. V was pared by 8 bases and J by 2 bases, with 9 bases between.

J is TRBJ2-3 and V is TRBV28, with 8 bases identical to TRBD2. The CDR3 covers 14 residues. Germline V lookup: CDR1 MDHEN, CDR2 SYDVKM. V lost 8 bases, J lost 4 bases, and 8 bases stayed unmatched. This CDR3 is CASSGRAGADTQYF. DNA of the CDR3: TGTGCCAGCTCCGGGAGGGCGGGGGCAGATACGCAGTATTTT.

In this sample, this clone turned up once. J is TRBJ1-5 and V is TRBV19; possible D gene TRBD1, 5 bases. This CDR3 contains 14 residues. CDR1 is LNHDA and CDR2 is SQIVND in the germline V gene (reference sequence). V dropped 7 bases and J dropped 6 bases, with 16 bases sitting between them. The CDR3 protein is CASMFGQGRQPQHF. The CDR3 coding sequence is TGTGCCAGTATGTTTGGCCAGGGCCGTCAGCCCCAGCATTTT.